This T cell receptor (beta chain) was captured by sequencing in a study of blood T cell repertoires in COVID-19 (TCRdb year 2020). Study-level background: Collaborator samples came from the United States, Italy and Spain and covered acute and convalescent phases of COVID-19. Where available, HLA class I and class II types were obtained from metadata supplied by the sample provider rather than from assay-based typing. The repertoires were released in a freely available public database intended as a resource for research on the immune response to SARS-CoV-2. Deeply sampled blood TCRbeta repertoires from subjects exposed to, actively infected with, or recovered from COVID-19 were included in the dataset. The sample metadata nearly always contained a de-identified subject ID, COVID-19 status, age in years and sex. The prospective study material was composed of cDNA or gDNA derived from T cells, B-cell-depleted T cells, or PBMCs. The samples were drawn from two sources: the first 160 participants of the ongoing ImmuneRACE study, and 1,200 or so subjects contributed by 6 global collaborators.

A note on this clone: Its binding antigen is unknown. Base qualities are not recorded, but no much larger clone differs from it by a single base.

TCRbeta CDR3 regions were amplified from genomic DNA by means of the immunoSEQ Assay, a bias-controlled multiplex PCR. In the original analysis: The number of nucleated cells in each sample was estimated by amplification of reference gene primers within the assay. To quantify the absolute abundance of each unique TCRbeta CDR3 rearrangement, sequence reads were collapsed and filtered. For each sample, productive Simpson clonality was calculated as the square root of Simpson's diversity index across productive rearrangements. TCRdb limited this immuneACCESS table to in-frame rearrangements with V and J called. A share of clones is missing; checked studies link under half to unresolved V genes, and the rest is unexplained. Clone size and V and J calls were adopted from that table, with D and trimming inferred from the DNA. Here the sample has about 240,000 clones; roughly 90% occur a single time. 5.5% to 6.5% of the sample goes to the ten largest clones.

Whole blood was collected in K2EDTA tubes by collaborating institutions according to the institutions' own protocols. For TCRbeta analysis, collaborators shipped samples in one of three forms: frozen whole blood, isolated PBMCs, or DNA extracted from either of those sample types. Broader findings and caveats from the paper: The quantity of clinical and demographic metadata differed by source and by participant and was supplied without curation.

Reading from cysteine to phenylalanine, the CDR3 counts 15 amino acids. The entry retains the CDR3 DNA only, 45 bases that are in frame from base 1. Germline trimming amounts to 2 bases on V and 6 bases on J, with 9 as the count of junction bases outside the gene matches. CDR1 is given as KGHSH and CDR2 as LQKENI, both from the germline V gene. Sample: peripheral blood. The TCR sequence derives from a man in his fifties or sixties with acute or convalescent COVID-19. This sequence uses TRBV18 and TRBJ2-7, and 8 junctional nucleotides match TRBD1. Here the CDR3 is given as CASSPDVTGVGEQYF. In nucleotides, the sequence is TGTGCCAGCTCACCAGACGTGACAGGGGTAGGCGAGCAGTACTTC.